This record concerns one TCR beta chain sequence. Its antigen is not identified. Vbeta (60) and Jbeta (13) primers were used in the PCR. This table comes from immunoSEQ multiplex PCR, and its TCRdb copy is limited to in-frame clones, with some not included. The profile covers roughly 100,000 clones, with around four fifths appearing a single time and 4.1% taken by the ten largest. The CDR3 runs 13 residues. V gave up 4 bases and J gave up 2 bases, with 6 bases separating them. Germline V CDR1 and CDR2: SGHNT, YYREEE (reference sequence). This entry belongs to a study of cytomegalovirus exposure and HLA in healthy donors. Study overall: Around 200 million T cells yielded 100 million to 130 million unique TCR beta sequences, as an earlier analysis found. Clustering assigned over 70% of the roughly 380 genotyped donors to the Caucasian-associated ancestry cluster. Drawn from HLA-typed donors, 65 million to 100 million unique TCRs were held in an early data release.

Overall study findings and caveats: Researchers reported in a later analysis that a missense DCLRE1C variant was tied to TCR beta V- and J-gene trimming.

The origin of this receptor is a man in his forties or fifties in good health and CMV-seronegative. The genes are TRBV5-4 and TRBJ1-4; no definite D call. Sequences were obtained from PBMCs. CDR3 nucleotide sequence: TGTGCCAGCAGCCAGGCGACTAATGAAAAACTGTTTTTT. Translation: CASSQATNEKLFF. Combining the CDR3 with reference TRBV5-4 and TRBJ1-4 gives the whole variable domain ETGVTQSPTHLIKTRGQQVTLRCSSQSGHNTVSWYQQALGQGPQFIFQYYREEENGRGNFPPRFSGLQFPNYSSELNVNALELDDSALYLCASSQATNEKLFFGSGTQLSVL.